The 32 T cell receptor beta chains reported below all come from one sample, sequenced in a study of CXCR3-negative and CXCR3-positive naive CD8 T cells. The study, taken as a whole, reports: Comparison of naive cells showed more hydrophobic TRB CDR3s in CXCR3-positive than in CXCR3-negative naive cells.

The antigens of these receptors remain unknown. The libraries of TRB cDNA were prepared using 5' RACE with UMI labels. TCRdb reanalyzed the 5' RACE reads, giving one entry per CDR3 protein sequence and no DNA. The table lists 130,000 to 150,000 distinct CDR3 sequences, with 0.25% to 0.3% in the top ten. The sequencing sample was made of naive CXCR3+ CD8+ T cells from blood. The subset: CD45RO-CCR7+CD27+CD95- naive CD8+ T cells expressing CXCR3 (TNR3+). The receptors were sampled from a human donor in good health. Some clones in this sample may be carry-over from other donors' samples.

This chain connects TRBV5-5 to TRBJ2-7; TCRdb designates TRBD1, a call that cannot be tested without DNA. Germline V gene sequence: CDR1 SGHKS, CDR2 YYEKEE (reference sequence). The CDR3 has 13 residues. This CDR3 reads CASSLQPGYEQYF.

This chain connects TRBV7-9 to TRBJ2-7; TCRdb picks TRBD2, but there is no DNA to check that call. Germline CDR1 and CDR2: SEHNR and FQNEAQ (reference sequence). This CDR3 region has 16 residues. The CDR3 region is CASSPWRTSGSYEQYF.

CDR3 amino acids: CASSLGGVDEQFF. The chain has TRBV5-1 and TRBJ2-1. This CDR3 is 13 amino acids long. CDR1 SGHRS and CDR2 YFSETQ come from the germline V gene.

CDR3 sequence: CASSLTGIGYEQYF. V and J are TRBV14 and TRBJ2-7; TCRdb lists TRBD1, though no DNA is available to test this call. CDR3 length: 14 amino acids. The germline V gene has CDR1 SGHDN and CDR2 FVKESK.

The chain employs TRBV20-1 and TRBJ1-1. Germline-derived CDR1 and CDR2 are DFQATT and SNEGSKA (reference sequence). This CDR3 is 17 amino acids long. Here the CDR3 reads CSARDGREGVLGTEAFF.

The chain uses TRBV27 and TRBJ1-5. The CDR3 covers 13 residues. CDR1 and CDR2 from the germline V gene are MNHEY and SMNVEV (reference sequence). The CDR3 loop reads CASSLESNQPQHF.

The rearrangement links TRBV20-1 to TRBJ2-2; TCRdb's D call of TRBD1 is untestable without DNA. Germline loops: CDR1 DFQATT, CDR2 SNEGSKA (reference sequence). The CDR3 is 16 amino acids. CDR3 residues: CSARDFAGSGTGELFF.

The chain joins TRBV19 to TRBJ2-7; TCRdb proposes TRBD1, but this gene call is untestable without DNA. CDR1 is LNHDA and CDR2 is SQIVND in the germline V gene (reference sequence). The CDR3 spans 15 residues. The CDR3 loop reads CASSMRTERTYEQYF. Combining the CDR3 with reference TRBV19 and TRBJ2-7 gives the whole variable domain DGGITQSPKYLFRKEGQNVTLSCEQNLNHDAMYWYRQDPGQGLRLIYYSQIVNDFQKGDIAEGYSVSREKKESFPLTVTSAQKNPTAFYLCASSMRTERTYEQYFGPGTRLTVT.

CDR3 in amino acids: CAISDEDSELLYGYTF. This sequence joins TRBV10-3 and TRBJ1-2. This CDR3 region has 16 residues. Germline V gene lookup returns CDR1 ENHRY and CDR2 SYGVKD.

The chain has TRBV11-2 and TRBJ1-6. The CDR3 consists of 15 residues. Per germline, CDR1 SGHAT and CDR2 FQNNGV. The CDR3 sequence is CASSWGTETNSPLHF.

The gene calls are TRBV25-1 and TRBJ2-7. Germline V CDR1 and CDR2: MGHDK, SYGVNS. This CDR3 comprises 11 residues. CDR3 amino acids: CASSFTYEQYF.

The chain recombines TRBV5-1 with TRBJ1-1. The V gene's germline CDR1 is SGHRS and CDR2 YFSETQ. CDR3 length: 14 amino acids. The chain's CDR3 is CASSLARLNTEAFF. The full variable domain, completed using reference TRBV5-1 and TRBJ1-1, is KAGVTQTPRYLIKTRGQQVTLSCSPISGHRSVSWYQQTPGQGLQFLFEYFSETQRNKGNFPGRFSGRQFSNSRSEMNVSTLELGDSALYLCASSLARLNTEAFFGQGTRLTVV.

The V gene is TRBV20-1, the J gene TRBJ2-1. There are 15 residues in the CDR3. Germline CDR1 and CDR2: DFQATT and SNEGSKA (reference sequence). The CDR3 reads CSARSSGSSYNEQFF.

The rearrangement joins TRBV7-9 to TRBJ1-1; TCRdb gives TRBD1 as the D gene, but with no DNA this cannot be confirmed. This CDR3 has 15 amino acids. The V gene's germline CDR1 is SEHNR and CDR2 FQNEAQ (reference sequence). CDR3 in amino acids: CASSLAPAPDTEAFF.

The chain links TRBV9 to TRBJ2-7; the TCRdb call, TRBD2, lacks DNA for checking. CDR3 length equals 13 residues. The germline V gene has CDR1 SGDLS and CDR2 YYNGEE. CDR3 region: CASSKGGGDEQYF.

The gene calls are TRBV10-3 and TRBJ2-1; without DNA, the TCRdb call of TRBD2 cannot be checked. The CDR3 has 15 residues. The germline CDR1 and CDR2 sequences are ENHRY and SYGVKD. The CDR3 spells CATVTTAGGLDEQFF.

CDR3 amino acids: CASTSLGKSTGELFF. The V and J genes are TRBV21-1 and TRBJ2-2. TRBV21-1 is marked as a pseudogene. The CDR3 loop spans 15 amino acids.

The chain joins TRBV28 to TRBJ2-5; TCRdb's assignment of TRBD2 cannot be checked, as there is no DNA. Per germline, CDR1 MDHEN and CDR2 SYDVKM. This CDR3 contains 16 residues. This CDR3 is CASSQPWRDGGKTQYF.

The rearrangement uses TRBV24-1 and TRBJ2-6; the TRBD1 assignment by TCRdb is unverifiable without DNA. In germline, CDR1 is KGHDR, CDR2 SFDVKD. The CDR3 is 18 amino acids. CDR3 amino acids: CATSDPGTSTLGANVLTF.

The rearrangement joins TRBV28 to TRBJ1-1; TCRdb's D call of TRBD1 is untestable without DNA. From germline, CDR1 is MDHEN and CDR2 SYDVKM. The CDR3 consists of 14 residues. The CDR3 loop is CASTRDDLNTEAFF.

This chain's CDR3 is CASSLSGGTEAFF. The chain combines TRBV27 with TRBJ1-1; TCRdb picks TRBD1, but there is no DNA to check that call. The CDR3 extends over 13 amino acids. CDR1 MNHEY and CDR2 SMNVEV come from the germline V gene (reference sequence).

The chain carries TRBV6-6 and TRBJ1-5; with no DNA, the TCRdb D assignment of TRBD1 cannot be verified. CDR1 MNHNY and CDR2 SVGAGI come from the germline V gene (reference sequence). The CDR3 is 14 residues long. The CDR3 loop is CASETGASNQPQHF.

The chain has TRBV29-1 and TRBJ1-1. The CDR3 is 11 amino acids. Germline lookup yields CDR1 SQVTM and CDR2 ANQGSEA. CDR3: CSVERRLEAFF. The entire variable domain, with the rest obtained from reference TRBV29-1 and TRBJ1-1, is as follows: SAVISQKPSRDICQRGTSLTIQCQVDSQVTMMFWYRQQPGQSLTLIATANQGSEATYESGFVIDKFPISRPNLTFSTLTVSNMSPEDSSIYLCSVERRLEAFFGQGTRLTVV.

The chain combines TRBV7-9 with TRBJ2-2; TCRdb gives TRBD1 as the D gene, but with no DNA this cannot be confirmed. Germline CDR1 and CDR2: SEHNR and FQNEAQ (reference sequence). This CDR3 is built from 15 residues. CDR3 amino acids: CASSLRAGEAGELFF.

CDR3 loop: CASSLLGAGGGLYEQYF. The chain couples TRBV27 to TRBJ2-7; the D call from TCRdb, TRBD1, cannot be confirmed without DNA. The germline CDR1 and CDR2 sequences are MNHEY and SMNVEV (reference sequence). CDR3 length equals 17 residues.

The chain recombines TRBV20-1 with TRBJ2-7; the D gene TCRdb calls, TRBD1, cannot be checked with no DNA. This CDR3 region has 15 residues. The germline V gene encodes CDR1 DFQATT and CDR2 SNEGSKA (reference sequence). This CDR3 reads CSARAPDLRTYEQYF.

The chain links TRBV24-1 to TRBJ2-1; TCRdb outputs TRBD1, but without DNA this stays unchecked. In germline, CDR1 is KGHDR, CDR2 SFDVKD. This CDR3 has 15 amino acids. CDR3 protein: CATSDPGQGVDEQFF.

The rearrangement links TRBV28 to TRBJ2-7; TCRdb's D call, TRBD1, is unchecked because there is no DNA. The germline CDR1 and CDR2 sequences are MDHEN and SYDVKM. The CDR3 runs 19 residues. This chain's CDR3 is CASSPFPNLIGRGTYEQYF. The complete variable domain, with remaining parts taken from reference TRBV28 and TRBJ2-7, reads DVKVTQSSRYLVKRTGEKVFLECVQDMDHENMFWYRQDPGLGLRLIYFSYDVKMKEKGDIPEGYSVSREKKERFSLILESASTNQTSMYLCASSPFPNLIGRGTYEQYFGPGTRLTVT.

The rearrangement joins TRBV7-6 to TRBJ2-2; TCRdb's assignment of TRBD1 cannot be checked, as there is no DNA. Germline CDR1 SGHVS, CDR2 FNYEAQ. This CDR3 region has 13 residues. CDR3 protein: CASSRTGTGELFF.

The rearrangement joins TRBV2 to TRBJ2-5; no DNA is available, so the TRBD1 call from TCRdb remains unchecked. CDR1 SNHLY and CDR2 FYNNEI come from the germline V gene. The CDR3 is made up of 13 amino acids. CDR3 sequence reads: CASQGRSQETQYF.

The CDR3 reads CASSLGGQGRFYEQYF. V usage is TRBV12-3 or TRBV12-4 and J usage is TRBJ2-7; as DNA is missing, the TRBD2 call by TCRdb cannot be tested. The CDR3 is 16 amino acids.

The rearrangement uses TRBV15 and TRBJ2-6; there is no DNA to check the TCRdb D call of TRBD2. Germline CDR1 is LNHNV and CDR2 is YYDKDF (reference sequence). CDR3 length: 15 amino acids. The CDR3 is CATSRRLAGANVLTF.